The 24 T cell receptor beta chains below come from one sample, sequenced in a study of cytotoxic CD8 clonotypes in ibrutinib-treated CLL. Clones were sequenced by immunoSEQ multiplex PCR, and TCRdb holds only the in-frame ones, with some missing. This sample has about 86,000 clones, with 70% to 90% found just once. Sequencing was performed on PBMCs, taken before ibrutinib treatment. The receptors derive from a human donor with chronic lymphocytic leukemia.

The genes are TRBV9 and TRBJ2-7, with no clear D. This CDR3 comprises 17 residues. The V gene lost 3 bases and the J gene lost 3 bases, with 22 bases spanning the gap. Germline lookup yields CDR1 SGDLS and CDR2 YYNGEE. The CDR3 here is CASSEDATNPNIYEQYF. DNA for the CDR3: TGTGCCAGCAGCGAGGACGCTACGAACCCTAATATCTACGAGCAGTACTTC.

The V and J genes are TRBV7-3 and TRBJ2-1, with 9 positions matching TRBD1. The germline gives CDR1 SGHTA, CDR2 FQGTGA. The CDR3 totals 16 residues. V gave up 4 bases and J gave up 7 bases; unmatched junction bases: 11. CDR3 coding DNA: TGTGCCAGCAGCTCCGACCGGGACAGGGCCGGAAATGAGCAGTTCTTC. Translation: CASSSDRDRAGNEQFF.

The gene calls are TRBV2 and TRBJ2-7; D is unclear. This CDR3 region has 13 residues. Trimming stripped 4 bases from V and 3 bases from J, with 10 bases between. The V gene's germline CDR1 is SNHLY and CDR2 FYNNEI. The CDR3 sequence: CASSVGRHYEQYF. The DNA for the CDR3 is TGTGCCAGCAGTGTAGGGCGGCACTACGAGCAGTACTTC.

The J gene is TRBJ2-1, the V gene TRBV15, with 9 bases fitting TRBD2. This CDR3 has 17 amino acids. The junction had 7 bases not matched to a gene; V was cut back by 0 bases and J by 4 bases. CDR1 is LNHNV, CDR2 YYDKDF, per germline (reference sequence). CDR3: CATSRDLTSGTYNEQFF. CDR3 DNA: TGTGCCACCAGCAGAGATCTGACTAGCGGCACATACAATGAGCAGTTCTTC.

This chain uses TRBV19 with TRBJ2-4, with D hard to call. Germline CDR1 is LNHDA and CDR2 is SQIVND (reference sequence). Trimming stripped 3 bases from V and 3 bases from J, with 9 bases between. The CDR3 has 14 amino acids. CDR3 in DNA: TGTGCCAGTAGTATGGCGTCCGACAAAAACATTCAGTACTTC. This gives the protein CASSMASDKNIQYF.

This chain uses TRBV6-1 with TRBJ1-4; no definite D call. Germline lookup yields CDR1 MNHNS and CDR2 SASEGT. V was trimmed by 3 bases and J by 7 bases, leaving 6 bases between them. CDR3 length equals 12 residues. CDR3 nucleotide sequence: TGTGCCAGCAGTGAGGCGGGTGAAAAACTGTTTTTT. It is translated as CASSEAGEKLFF.

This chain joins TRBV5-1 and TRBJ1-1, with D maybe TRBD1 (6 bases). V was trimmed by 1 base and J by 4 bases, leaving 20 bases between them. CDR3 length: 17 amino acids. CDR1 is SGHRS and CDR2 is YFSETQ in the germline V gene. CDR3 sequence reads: CASSLWVGGRGGTEAFF. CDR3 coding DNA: TGCGCCAGCAGCTTGTGGGTGGGTGGCAGGGGAGGCACTGAAGCTTTCTTT. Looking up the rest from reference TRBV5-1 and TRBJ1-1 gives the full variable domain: KAGVTQTPRYLIKTRGQQVTLSCSPISGHRSVSWYQQTPGQGLQFLFEYFSETQRNKGNFPGRFSGRQFSNSRSEMNVSTLELGDSALYLCASSLWVGGRGGTEAFFGQGTRLTVV.

CDR3 protein: CASSLSVRRASGVSNEQFF. DNA for the CDR3: TGTGCCAGCAGTCTGTCGGTCCGGCGGGCTAGCGGGGTAAGCAATGAGCAGTTCTTC. V is TRBV27 and J is TRBJ2-1; 9 bases are a match to TRBD2. CDR1 is MNHEY and CDR2 is SMNVEV in the germline V gene (reference sequence). The CDR3 consists of 19 residues. The junction had 20 bases not matched to a gene; V was cut back by 5 bases and J by 6 bases.

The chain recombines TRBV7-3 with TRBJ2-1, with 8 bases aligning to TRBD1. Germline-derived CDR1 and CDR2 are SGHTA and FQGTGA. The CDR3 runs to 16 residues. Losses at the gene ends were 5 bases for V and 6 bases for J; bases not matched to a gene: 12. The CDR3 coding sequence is TGTGCCAGCAGCAATTACGCGGGGACAGGACTCAATGAGCAGTTCTTC. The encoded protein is CASSNYAGTGLNEQFF.

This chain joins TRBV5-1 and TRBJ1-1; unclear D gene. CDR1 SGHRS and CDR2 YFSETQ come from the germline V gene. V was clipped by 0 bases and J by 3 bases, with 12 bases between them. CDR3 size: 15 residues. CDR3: CASSLDQEMHTEAFF. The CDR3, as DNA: TGCGCCAGCAGCTTGGATCAGGAAATGCACACTGAAGCTTTCTTT.

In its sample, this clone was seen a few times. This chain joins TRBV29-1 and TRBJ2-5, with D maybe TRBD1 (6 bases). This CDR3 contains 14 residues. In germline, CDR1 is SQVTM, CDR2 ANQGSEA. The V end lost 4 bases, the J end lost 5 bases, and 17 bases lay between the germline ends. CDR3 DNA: TGCAGCGTTGTGGGGGCTGGCGGTGGGGAGACCCAGTACTTC. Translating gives CSVVGAGGGETQYF. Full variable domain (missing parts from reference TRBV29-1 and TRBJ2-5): SAVISQKPSRDICQRGTSLTIQCQVDSQVTMMFWYRQQPGQSLTLIATANQGSEATYESGFVIDKFPISRPNLTFSTLTVSNMSPEDSSIYLCSVVGAGGGETQYFGPGTRLLVL.

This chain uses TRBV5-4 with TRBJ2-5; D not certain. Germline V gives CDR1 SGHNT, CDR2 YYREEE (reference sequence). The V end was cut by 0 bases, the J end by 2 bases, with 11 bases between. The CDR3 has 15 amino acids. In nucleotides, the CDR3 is TGTGCCAGCAGCTTGGGTCGGCAGAATCAAGAGACCCAGTACTTC. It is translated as CASSLGRQNQETQYF.

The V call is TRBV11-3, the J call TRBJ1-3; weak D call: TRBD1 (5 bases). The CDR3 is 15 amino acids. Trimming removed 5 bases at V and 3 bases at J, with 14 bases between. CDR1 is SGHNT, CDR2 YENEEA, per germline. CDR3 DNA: TGTGCCAGCAGCCCGAGAGGGCAGGGTGGAAACACCATATATTTT. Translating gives CASSPRGQGGNTIYF. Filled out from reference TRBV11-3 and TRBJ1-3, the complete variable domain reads EAGVVQSPRYKIIEKKQPVAFWCNPISGHNTLYWYLQNLGQGPELLIRYENEEAVDDSQLPKDRFSAERLKGVDSTLKIQPAELGDSAVYLCASSPRGQGGNTIYFGEGSWLTVV.

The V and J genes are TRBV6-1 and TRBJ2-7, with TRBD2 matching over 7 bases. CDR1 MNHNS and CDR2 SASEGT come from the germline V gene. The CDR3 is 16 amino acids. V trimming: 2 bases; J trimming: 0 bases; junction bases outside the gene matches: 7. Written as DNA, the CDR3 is TGTGCCAGCAGTGAAATGGGACTACGACTCTCCTACGAGCAGTACTTC. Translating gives CASSEMGLRLSYEQYF.

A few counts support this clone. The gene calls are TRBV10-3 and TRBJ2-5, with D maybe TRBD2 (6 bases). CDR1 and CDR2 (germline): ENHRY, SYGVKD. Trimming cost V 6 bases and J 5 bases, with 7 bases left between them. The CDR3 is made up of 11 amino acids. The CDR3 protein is CAIREGETQYF. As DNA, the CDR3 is TGTGCCATCAGGGAGGGGGAGACCCAGTACTTC.

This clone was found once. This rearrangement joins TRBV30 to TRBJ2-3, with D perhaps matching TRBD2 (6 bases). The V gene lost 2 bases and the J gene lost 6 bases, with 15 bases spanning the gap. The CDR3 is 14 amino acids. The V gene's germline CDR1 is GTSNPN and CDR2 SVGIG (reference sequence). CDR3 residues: CAWSRGAQGDTQYF. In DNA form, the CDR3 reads TGTGCCTGGAGTCGCGGGGCTCAAGGGGATACGCAGTATTTT.

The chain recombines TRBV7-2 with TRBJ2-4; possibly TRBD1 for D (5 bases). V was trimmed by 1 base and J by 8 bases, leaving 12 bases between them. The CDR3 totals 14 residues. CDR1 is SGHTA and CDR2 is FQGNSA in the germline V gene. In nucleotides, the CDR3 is TGTGCCAGCAGCTTAGTCGCCAGGGCCGACATTCAGTACTTC. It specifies CASSLVARADIQYF.

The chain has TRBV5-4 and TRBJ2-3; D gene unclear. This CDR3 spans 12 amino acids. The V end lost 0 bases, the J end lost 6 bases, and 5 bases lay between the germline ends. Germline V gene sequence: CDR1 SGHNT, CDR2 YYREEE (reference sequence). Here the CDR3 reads CASSLDFDTQYF. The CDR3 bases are TGTGCCAGCAGCTTGGACTTCGATACGCAGTATTTT.

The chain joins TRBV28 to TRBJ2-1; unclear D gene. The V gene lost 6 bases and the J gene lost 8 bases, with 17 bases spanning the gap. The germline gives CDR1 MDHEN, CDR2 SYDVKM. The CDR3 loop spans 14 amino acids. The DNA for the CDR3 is TGTGCCAGCAGCGCGAGACCACCTCGGGATGAGCAGTTCTTC. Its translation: CASSARPPRDEQFF.

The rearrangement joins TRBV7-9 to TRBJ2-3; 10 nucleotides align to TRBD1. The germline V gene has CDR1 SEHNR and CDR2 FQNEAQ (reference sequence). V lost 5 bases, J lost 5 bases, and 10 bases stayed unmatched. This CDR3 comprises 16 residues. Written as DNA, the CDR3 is TGTGCCAGCAGCCCTCGGACAGGGGGGCAAATAGATACGCAGTATTTT. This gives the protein CASSPRTGGQIDTQYF.

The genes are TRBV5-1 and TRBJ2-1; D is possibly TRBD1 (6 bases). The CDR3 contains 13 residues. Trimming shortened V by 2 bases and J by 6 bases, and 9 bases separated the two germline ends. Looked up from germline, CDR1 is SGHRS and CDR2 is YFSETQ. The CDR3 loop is CASSFRGSNEQFF. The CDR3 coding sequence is TGCGCCAGCAGCTTTAGGGGGTCCAATGAGCAGTTCTTC.

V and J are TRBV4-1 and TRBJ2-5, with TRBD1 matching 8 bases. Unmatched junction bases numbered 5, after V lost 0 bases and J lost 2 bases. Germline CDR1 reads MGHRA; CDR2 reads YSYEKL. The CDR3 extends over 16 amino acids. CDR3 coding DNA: TGCGCCAGCAGCCAAGACAGGGGGCGCGGTCAAGAGACCCAGTACTTC. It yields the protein CASSQDRGRGQETQYF.

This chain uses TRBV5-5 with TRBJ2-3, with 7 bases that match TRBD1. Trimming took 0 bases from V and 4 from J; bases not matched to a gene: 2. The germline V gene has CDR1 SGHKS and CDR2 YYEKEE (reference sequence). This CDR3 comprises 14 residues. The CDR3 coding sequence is TGTGCCAGCAGCTTGGCCAGGGGGTCAGATACGCAGTATTTT. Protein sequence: CASSLARGSDTQYF.

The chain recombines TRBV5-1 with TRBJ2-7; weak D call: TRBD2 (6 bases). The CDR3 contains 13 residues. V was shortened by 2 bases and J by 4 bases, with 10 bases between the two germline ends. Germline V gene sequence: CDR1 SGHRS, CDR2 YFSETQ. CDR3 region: CASSFRLEYEQYF. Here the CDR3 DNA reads TGCGCCAGCAGCTTCCGACTAGAGTACGAGCAGTACTTC.